The 21 T cell receptor beta chains presented below share a single source sample, sequenced in a study of T cell responses to AZD1222 COVID-19 vaccine. The method was immunoSEQ multiplex PCR; TCRdb's version includes in-frame clones alone and lacks a portion of them. The table lists roughly 150,000 clones, more than 85% of them singletons. The starting material was peripheral blood, obtained 28 days after the second AZD1222 dose. These receptors were obtained from an adult who received the AZD1222 COVID-19 vaccine.

This clone was detected once. This chain uses TRBV7-2 with TRBJ1-2, with D maybe TRBD1 (5 bases). The CDR3 spans 13 residues. The ends were cut back, 1 base at V and 8 bases at J, with 11 bases in the middle. Germline loops: CDR1 SGHTA, CDR2 FQGNSA. CDR3 region: CASSLGGLLGYTF. CDR3 nucleotide sequence: TGTGCCAGCAGCTTAGGGGGACTCCTGGGCTACACCTTC.

The chain recombines TRBV5-4 with TRBJ1-6; D gene unclear. Germline V CDR1 and CDR2: SGHNT, YYREEE (reference sequence). V was shortened by 0 bases and J by 7 bases, with 2 bases between the two germline ends. There are 12 residues in the CDR3. The CDR3 sequence is CASSLVNSPLHF. In DNA, the CDR3 is TGTGCCAGCAGCTTGGTCAATTCACCCCTCCACTTT. Full variable domain (rest looked up from reference TRBV5-4 and TRBJ1-6): ETGVTQSPTHLIKTRGQQVTLRCSSQSGHNTVSWYQQALGQGPQFIFQYYREEENGRGNFPPRFSGLQFPNYSSELNVNALELDDSALYLCASSLVNSPLHFGNGTRLTVT.

V is TRBV29-1 and J is TRBJ2-1; possibly TRBD2 for D (6 bases). CDR1 and CDR2 from the germline V gene are SQVTM and ANQGSEA. The CDR3 runs 11 residues. The V end lost 5 bases, the J end lost 9 bases, and 11 bases lay between the germline ends. The CDR3 DNA is TGCAGCGTTCGGGGGAATACTGAGCAGTTCTTC. Translation: CSVRGNTEQFF.

In this sample, this clone turned up a few times. The chain combines TRBV13 with TRBJ1-2, with D perhaps TRBD1 (6 bases). Between the trimmed V and J ends, which lost 6 bases and 3 bases, there was a span of 14 bases. Germline lookup yields CDR1 PRHDT and CDR2 FYEKMQ (reference sequence). The CDR3 spans 14 residues. The CDR3 nucleotides are TGTGCCAGCAGAAGGGAAAGGGGGGACTATGGCTACACCTTC. Translated, it gives CASRRERGDYGYTF.

The chain links TRBV25-1 to TRBJ1-2, with D uncertain. V shed 3 bases and J shed 4 bases, with 12 bases lying between them. This CDR3 has 14 residues. Germline CDR1 and CDR2: MGHDK and SYGVNS. The CDR3 is CASSDGPDGYGYTF. Written as DNA, the CDR3 is TGTGCCAGCAGTGACGGGCCGGATGGCTATGGCTACACCTTC.

CDR3 amino acids: CASSFAGRAYEQYF. In DNA form, the CDR3 reads TGTGCCAGCAGTTTCGCGGGCAGGGCCTACGAGCAGTACTTC. The chain combines TRBV6-5 with TRBJ2-7; possibly TRBD1 or TRBD2 for D (5 bases each). This CDR3 contains 14 residues. CDR1 and CDR2 (germline): MNHEY, SVGAGI. V gave up 4 bases and J gave up 2 bases, with 12 bases separating them.

The chain couples TRBV14 to TRBJ1-3, with D possibly matching TRBD1 (6 bases). Per germline, CDR1 SGHDN and CDR2 FVKESK. V lost 4 bases, J lost 3 bases, and 13 bases lay in between. The CDR3 is 15 residues long. The CDR3 protein is CASSRTGGYGNTIYF. CDR3 nucleotides: TGTGCCAGCAGCCGGACGGGGGGCTATGGAAACACCATATATTTT. The variable domain in full, completed from reference TRBV14 and TRBJ1-3, reads EAGVTQFPSHSVIEKGQTVTLRCDPISGHDNLYWYRRVMGKEIKFLLHFVKESKQDESGMPNNRFLAERTGGTYSTLKVQPAELEDSGVYFCASSRTGGYGNTIYFGEGSWLTVV.

The chain employs TRBV5-4 and TRBJ2-3; TRBD2 agrees at 10 bases. The germline V gene encodes CDR1 SGHNT and CDR2 YYREEE (reference sequence). This CDR3 contains 16 residues. The trim removed 4 bases at V and 1 base at J, leaving 6 bases unmatched. Here the CDR3 reads CASSDHLAGGTDTQYF. The CDR3 DNA sequence: TGTGCCAGCAGCGACCACCTAGCGGGGGGCACAGATACGCAGTATTTT.

The chain is built from TRBV12-3 or TRBV12-4 and TRBJ2-4, with 9 bases fitting TRBD1. The CDR3 loop spans 13 amino acids. V lost 5 bases to trimming and J lost 7 bases; unmatched junction nucleotides: 3. CDR3 nucleotides: TGTGCCAGCAGTCCGACAGGGGGGAACATTCAGTACTTC. Amino acid sequence: CASSPTGGNIQYF.

The chain combines TRBV28 with TRBJ1-1; TRBD1 matches at 9 bases. This CDR3 has 14 residues. Germline trimming cut 4 bases from V and 4 bases from J; bases unmatched to any gene: 4. Germline assignment: CDR1 MDHEN and CDR2 SYDVKM. Here the CDR3 reads CASSWDRVATEAFF. The CDR3 nucleotides read TGTGCCAGCAGTTGGGACAGGGTGGCCACTGAAGCTTTCTTT.

The gene calls are TRBV9 and TRBJ2-7; 8 bases match TRBD1. The V gene's germline CDR1 is SGDLS and CDR2 YYNGEE. V lost 1 base, J lost 3 bases, and 6 bases stayed unmatched. CDR3 size: 15 residues. Written as DNA, the CDR3 is TGTGCCAGCAGCGTACGGGACAGGATGGGCTACGAGCAGTACTTC. Translation: CASSVRDRMGYEQYF.

This CDR3 is CASSFSGGYNEQFF. The CDR3 nucleotides read TGTGCCAGCAGTTTTAGCGGGGGTTACAATGAGCAGTTCTTC. The chain employs TRBV27 and TRBJ2-1, with 9 nucleotides matching TRBD2. The J segment lost 4 bases and the V segment lost 3 bases, leaving 1 base of the junction unmatched. The CDR3 totals 14 residues. CDR1 is MNHEY, CDR2 SMNVEV, per germline (reference sequence).

This clone was recorded a few times. V is TRBV18 and J is TRBJ2-7; tentative D call: TRBD2 (5 bases). The germline gives CDR1 KGHSH, CDR2 LQKENI. Trimming shortened V by 4 bases and J by 2 bases, and 12 bases separated the two germline ends. This CDR3 contains 14 residues. CDR3 protein: CASSRTVGAYEQYF. The CDR3 region has the DNA TGTGCCAGCTCACGGACCGTGGGAGCCTACGAGCAGTACTTC.

The genes are TRBV12-3 or TRBV12-4 and TRBJ1-5; 7 bases fit TRBD1. The CDR3 loop spans 13 amino acids. Trimming cost V 5 bases and J 6 bases; bases outside gene matches: 4. The CDR3 spells CASSLDRVQPQHF. CDR3 nucleotides: TGTGCCAGCAGTCTCGACAGGGTTCAGCCCCAGCATTTT.

J is TRBJ1-2 and V is TRBV4-2; D might be TRBD1 (5 bases). The ends were cut back, 0 bases at V and 4 bases at J, with 9 bases in the middle. CDR1 and CDR2 (germline): LGHNA, YNFKEQ. The CDR3 covers 14 residues. The DNA for the CDR3 is TGTGCCAGCAGCCAAGATTGGGGGACCTATGGCTACACCTTC. Translating gives CASSQDWGTYGYTF.

This clone was observed once. The genes are TRBV7-9 and TRBJ1-2; D may be TRBD1 (5 bases). V lost 3 bases and J lost 2, with 7 bases in between. Germline assignment: CDR1 SEHNR and CDR2 FQNEAQ (reference sequence). This CDR3 comprises 13 residues. CDR3 DNA: TGTGCCAGCAGCTTGGGGCAGAACTATGGCTACACCTTC. Translation gives CASSLGQNYGYTF.

This chain links TRBV7-6 with TRBJ2-5; TRBD1 agrees at 8 bases. The germline V gene encodes CDR1 SGHVS and CDR2 FNYEAQ. V dropped 5 bases and J dropped 6; count of bases not matched to a gene: 11. The CDR3 spans 15 residues. The CDR3 bases are TGTGCCAGCAGCCCAACGACAGGGGCACTTCAGACCCAGTACTTC. Amino acids: CASSPTTGALQTQYF.

The V call is TRBV6-5, the J call TRBJ1-3; D is possibly TRBD1 (6 bases). Germline V lookup: CDR1 MNHEY, CDR2 SVGAGI. The CDR3 has 13 residues. V lost 6 bases, J lost 7 bases, and 13 bases lay in between. Here the CDR3 DNA reads TGTGCCAGCAGCAACTTAGGGGGGAACACCATATATTTT. Its protein product is CASSNLGGNTIYF.

The V and J genes are TRBV6-5 and TRBJ1-1, with a weak D call TRBD1 (5 bases). The CDR3 loop spans 13 amino acids. CDR1 and CDR2 from the germline V gene are MNHEY and SVGAGI. V dropped 6 bases and J dropped 0 bases, with 8 bases sitting between them. CDR3 region: CASRETVNTEAFF. CDR3 in DNA: TGTGCCAGCAGAGAGACAGTGAACACTGAAGCTTTCTTT.

The chain carries TRBV2 and TRBJ1-1; D is ambiguous. This CDR3 has 15 residues. The V gene lost 2 bases and the J gene lost 0 bases, with 10 bases spanning the gap. Per germline, CDR1 SNHLY and CDR2 FYNNEI. The CDR3 DNA sequence: TGTGCCAGCAGTGAACGTGGACGGTTGAACACTGAAGCTTTCTTT. It encodes CASSERGRLNTEAFF.

The table lists this clone with a count of one. This chain uses TRBV4-2 with TRBJ2-2; D uncertain. This CDR3 has 13 amino acids. Germline assignment: CDR1 LGHNA and CDR2 YNFKEQ. The V and J ends lost 1 base and 5 bases respectively, with 5 bases between them. CDR3 loop: CASSQGGTGELFF. The CDR3 bases are TGTGCCAGCAGCCAAGGGGGAACCGGGGAGCTGTTTTTT.